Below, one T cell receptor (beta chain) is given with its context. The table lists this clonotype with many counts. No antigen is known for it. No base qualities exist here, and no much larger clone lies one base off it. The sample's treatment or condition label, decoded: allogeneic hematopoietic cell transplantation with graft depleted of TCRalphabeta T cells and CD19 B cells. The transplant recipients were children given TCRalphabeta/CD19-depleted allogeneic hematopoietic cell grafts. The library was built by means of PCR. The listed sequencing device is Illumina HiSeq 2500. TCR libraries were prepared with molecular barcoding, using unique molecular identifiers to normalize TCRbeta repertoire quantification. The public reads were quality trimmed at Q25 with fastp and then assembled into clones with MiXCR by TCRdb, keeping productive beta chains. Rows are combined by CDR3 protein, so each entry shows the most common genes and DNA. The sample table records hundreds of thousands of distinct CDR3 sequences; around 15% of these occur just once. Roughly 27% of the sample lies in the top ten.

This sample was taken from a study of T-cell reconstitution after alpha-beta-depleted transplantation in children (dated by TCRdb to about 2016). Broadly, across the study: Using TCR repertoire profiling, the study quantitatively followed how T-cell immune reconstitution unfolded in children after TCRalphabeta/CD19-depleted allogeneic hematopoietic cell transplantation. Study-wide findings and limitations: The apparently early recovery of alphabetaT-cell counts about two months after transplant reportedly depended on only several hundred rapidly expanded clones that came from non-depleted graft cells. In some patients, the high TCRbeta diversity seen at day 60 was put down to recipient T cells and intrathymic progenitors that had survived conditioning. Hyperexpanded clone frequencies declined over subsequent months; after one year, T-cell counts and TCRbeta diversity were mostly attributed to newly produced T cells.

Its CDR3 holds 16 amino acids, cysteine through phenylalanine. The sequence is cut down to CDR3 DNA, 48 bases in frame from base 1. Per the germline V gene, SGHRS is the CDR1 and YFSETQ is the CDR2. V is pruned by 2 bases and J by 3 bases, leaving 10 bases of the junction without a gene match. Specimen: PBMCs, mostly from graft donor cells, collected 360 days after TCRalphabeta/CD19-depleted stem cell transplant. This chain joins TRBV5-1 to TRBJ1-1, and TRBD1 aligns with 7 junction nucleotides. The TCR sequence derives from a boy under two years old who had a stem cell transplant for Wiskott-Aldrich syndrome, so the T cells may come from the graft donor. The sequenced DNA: TGCGCCAGCAGCTTAGGACAGGCACTTTACGACACTGAAGCTTTCTTT. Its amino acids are CASSLGQALYDTEAFF.